These 24 T cell receptor beta chains came from one sample sequenced in a study of T cells in Graves' hyperthyroidism and ophthalmopathy. Amplification of TCR beta CDR3 regions was performed using RNA transcripts as template. A set of HTBI primers served as the primers for a first-round RT-PCR of the TCR CDR3. TCRdb reprocessed the multiplex PCR reads with MiXCR, giving one entry per CDR3 protein. The repertoire includes hundreds of thousands of distinct CDR3 sequences, approximately 15% of them detected once, and about 10% sits in the top ten. The sequencing sample was made of blood. The receptors originated from a woman under 30 with Graves' hyperthyroidism.

This sequence joins TRBV4-1 and TRBJ1-5; 7 bases are shared with TRBD1. V shed 0 bases and J 3 bases; nucleotides not matched to a gene: 2. The CDR3 has 15 amino acids. The germline V gene has CDR1 MGHRA and CDR2 YSYEKL. The CDR3 DNA sequence: TGCGCCAGCAGCCAAGAAGGGACAGTCAATCAGCCCCAGCATTTT. As protein: CASSQEGTVNQPQHF.

This clonotype was counted many times. V usage is TRBV5-1 and J usage is TRBJ2-7; 10 nucleotides match TRBD2. V lost 0 bases to trimming and J lost 4 bases; unmatched junction nucleotides: 4. The CDR3 runs 15 residues. The germline gives CDR1 SGHRS, CDR2 YFSETQ. CDR3 residues: CASSLETSGLYEQYF. The DNA of the CDR3 is TGCGCCAGCAGCTTGGAGACTAGCGGGTTATACGAGCAGTACTTC.

There are many counts of this clonotype. The chain is built from TRBV12-3 or TRBV12-4 and TRBJ2-7; 8 bases are a match to TRBD2. CDR3 length: 14 amino acids. Unmatched junction bases numbered 10, after V lost 6 bases and J lost 6 bases. CDR3 sequence: CASSRGDGGGEQYF. In DNA form, the CDR3 reads TGTGCCAGCAGCCGGGGGGACGGGGGGGGCGAGCAGTACTTC.

There are a few counts of this clonotype. This chain joins TRBV12-3 or TRBV12-4 and TRBJ1-2; TRBD1 agrees at 7 bases. The trim removed 5 bases at V and 4 bases at J, leaving 10 bases unmatched. This CDR3 contains 15 residues. DNA for the CDR3: TGTGCCAGCAGTCCCGGACAGGCGAGAACCTATGGCTACACCTTC. Protein: CASSPGQARTYGYTF.

This chain connects TRBV18 to TRBJ2-7; D is ambiguous. Trimming stripped 2 bases from V and 2 bases from J, with 10 bases between. The CDR3 is made up of 14 amino acids. The germline V gene encodes CDR1 KGHSH and CDR2 LQKENI. CDR3 bases: TGTGCCAGCTCACCATCACATTCGACCTACGAGCAGTACTTC. Residues: CASSPSHSTYEQYF.

At least ten counts were recorded for this clonotype. The chain uses TRBV20-1 and TRBJ2-3; perhaps TRBD2 as D (5 bases). V shed 2 bases and J shed 5 bases, with 23 bases lying between them. Germline values: CDR1 DFQATT, CDR2 SNEGSKA (reference sequence). The CDR3 spans 17 residues. CDR3 sequence reads: CSARHPFPPVGVDTQYF. The CDR3, as DNA: TGCAGTGCTAGACACCCCTTCCCCCCGGTCGGGGTAGATACGCAGTATTTT.

This clonotype turned up a few times. The V call is TRBV7-2, the J call TRBJ1-1, with unresolved D. The V end was cut by 1 base, the J end by 8 bases, with 17 bases between. The CDR3 has 15 residues. The germline gives CDR1 SGHTA, CDR2 FQGNSA. The CDR3 DNA follows: TGTGCCAGCAGCTTAGTTGGCATTGCGACCGTGGAAGCTTTCTTT. Encoded protein: CASSLVGIATVEAFF. Together with reference TRBV7-2 and TRBJ1-1, the CDR3 gives the full variable domain: GAGVSQSPSNKVTEKGKDVELRCDPISGHTALYWYRQSLGQGLEFLIYFQGNSAPDKSGLPSDRFSAERTGGSVSTLTIQRTQQEDSAVYLCASSLVGIATVEAFFGQGTRLTVV.

The CDR3 region is CASSLQGKGTDTQYF. The CDR3 nucleotides read TGTGCCAGCAGTCTTCAGGGTAAGGGCACAGATACGCAGTATTTT. The J gene is TRBJ2-3, the V gene TRBV12-3 or TRBV12-4; D is perhaps TRBD1 (5 bases). Trimming took off 5 bases at V and 1 base at J, with 13 bases between the two ends. There are 15 residues in the CDR3.

This clonotype appeared many times. This chain connects TRBV27 to TRBJ1-5; 8 nucleotides line up with TRBD1. Germline V lookup: CDR1 MNHEY, CDR2 SMNVEV (reference sequence). V was clipped by 1 base and J by 7 bases; unmatched bases: 6. The CDR3 sequence is 15 residues long. The CDR3 is CASSLFRGQRQPQHF. The CDR3 coding sequence is TGTGCCAGCAGTTTATTCAGGGGGCAGAGGCAGCCCCAGCATTTT.

The chain recombines TRBV20-1 with TRBJ1-5; tentatively, D is TRBD1 (5 bases). CDR1 DFQATT and CDR2 SNEGSKA come from the germline V gene (reference sequence). This CDR3 region has 11 residues. Here the CDR3 DNA reads TGCAGCGGGGGGGTCAATCAGCCCCAGCATTTT. Amino acid sequence: CSGGVNQPQHF.

This clonotype has a single count. This chain uses TRBV6-1 with TRBJ2-4, with 11 positions matching TRBD1. This CDR3 is 14 amino acids long. V lost 6 bases, J lost 6 bases, and 4 bases stayed unmatched. The germline CDR1 and CDR2 sequences are MNHNS and SASEGT. CDR3 DNA: TGTGCCAGCAGCAGGGACAGGGGGTTAAACATTCAGTACTTC. As protein: CASSRDRGLNIQYF.

This clonotype was found a few times. The V call is TRBV6-5, the J call TRBJ2-2; 10 bases fit TRBD2. The CDR3 loop spans 16 amino acids. V dropped 4 bases and J dropped 6; count of bases not matched to a gene: 8. Germline V CDR1 and CDR2: MNHEY, SVGAGI. In DNA, the CDR3 is TGTGCCAGCAGTTGGCTAGCGGGAGTTGAACCCGGGGAGCTGTTTTTT. Translated, it gives CASSWLAGVEPGELFF.

The sample holds many counts of this clonotype. J is TRBJ2-1 and V is TRBV6-1; D uncertain. The CDR3 totals 15 residues. Germline CDR1 reads MNHNS; CDR2 reads SASEGT. V gave up 6 bases and J gave up 0 bases, with 12 bases separating them. The CDR3 protein is CASSPRTTSYNEQFF. Written as DNA, the CDR3 is TGTGCCAGCAGCCCGCGAACCACCTCCTACAATGAGCAGTTCTTC.

This clonotype was observed at least ten times. CDR3: CSARSYPYYGYTF. The DNA for the CDR3 is TGCAGTGCTAGGAGCTACCCATACTATGGCTACACCTTC. This sequence joins TRBV20-1 and TRBJ1-2; D is ambiguous. Germline V gene lookup returns CDR1 DFQATT and CDR2 SNEGSKA (reference sequence). The CDR3 spans 13 residues. Trimming cost V 3 bases and J 3 bases, with 11 bases left between them.

The table lists this clonotype with many counts. This chain connects TRBV7-8 to TRBJ1-2; D possibly corresponds to TRBD1 (5 bases). Trimming pared 5 bases from V and 4 bases from J, leaving 14 bases between. The V gene's germline CDR1 is SGHVS and CDR2 FQNEAQ. The CDR3 consists of 14 residues. CDR3 coding DNA: TGTGCCAGCAGCCCGTCCGCAGGGACCTATGGCTACACCTTC. This gives the protein CASSPSAGTYGYTF.

The rearrangement joins TRBV2 to TRBJ2-2, with a possible D match to TRBD2 (5 bases). The CDR3 is made up of 15 amino acids. CDR1 and CDR2 (germline): SNHLY, FYNNEI. Trimming cost V 9 bases and J 3 bases, with 17 bases left between them. DNA for the CDR3: TGTGCCAGGGAGTCGGGGTCGGCGGACACCGGGGAGCTGTTTTTT. Translating gives CARESGSADTGELFF.

This clonotype has only a few counts. The rearrangement links TRBV5-1 to TRBJ2-7; no clear D gene. Between the trimmed V and J ends, which lost 0 bases and 5 bases, there was a span of 15 bases. Germline CDR1 is SGHRS and CDR2 is YFSETQ. This CDR3 comprises 15 residues. For the CDR3, the DNA is TGCGCCAGCAGCTTGGATCCGAAAGTCGAGGACGAGCAGTACTTC. Amino acids: CASSLDPKVEDEQYF. Complete variable domain (other parts from reference TRBV5-1 and TRBJ2-7): KAGVTQTPRYLIKTRGQQVTLSCSPISGHRSVSWYQQTPGQGLQFLFEYFSETQRNKGNFPGRFSGRQFSNSRSEMNVSTLELGDSALYLCASSLDPKVEDEQYFGPGTRLTVT.

This chain connects TRBV9 to TRBJ2-7; D remains unclear. The V end lost 0 bases, the J end lost 3 bases, and 7 bases lay between the germline ends. The CDR3 is 13 amino acids. CDR1 is SGDLS, CDR2 YYNGEE, per germline. The CDR3 spells CASSVELGYEQYF. The CDR3 DNA reads TGTGCCAGCAGCGTAGAATTAGGCTACGAGCAGTACTTC.

Many counts were recorded for this clonotype. The J gene is TRBJ1-5, the V gene TRBV24-1; TRBD1 matches at 9 bases. The V gene end was trimmed by 3 bases and the J gene end by 6 bases; junction bases not matched to a gene: 2. There are 14 residues in the CDR3. Germline lookup yields CDR1 KGHDR and CDR2 SFDVKD. The CDR3 bases are TGTGCCACCAGTGATACGGACAGGGGTCAGCCCCAGCATTTT. This translates into CATSDTDRGQPQHF.

This clonotype showed up just a few times. Germline is not matched at one junction end, which may reflect a read error. V gene TRBV18 combines with J gene TRBJ1-2; D ambiguous. Germline loops: CDR1 KGHSH, CDR2 LQKENI. The CDR3 runs 14 residues. Here the CDR3 DNA reads TGTGCCAGCTCCCACGGTGGGGATCTCTATAGCTACACCTTC. Translating gives CASSHGGDLYSYTF.

This clonotype was seen many times. The rearrangement links TRBV28 to TRBJ2-5; TRBD2 matches 11 bases. The CDR3 length is 16 residues. CDR1 is MDHEN, CDR2 SYDVKM, per germline. V shed 6 bases, J shed 7 bases, and the junction held 13 bases outside the gene matches. CDR3 in amino acids: CASSQYSGRATWTQYF. In nucleotides, the CDR3 is TGTGCCAGCAGCCAGTATAGCGGGAGGGCCACTTGGACCCAGTACTTC.

In this sample, this clonotype turned up a few times. The CDR3 region has the DNA TGTGCCAGCCGACTCGACCCTTCTGGGGCCAACGTCCTGACTTTC. It translates to CASRLDPSGANVLTF. The chain links TRBV11-2 to TRBJ2-6, with no clear D. The CDR3 contains 15 residues. V was pared by 8 bases and J by 1 base, with 12 bases between. Germline loops: CDR1 SGHAT, CDR2 FQNNGV. The full variable domain, completed using reference TRBV11-2 and TRBJ2-6, is EAGVAQSPRYKIIEKRQSVAFWCNPISGHATLYWYQQILGQGPKLLIQFQNNGVVDDSQLPKDRFSAERLKGVDSTLKIQPAKLEDSAVYLCASRLDPSGANVLTFGAGSRLTVL.

A note on this clonotype: This could be a read error, since a much larger clone is one nucleotide away. This chain links TRBV7-9 with TRBJ2-7, with no clear D. The CDR3 spans 14 residues. Trimming left V 5 bases short and J 3 bases short, with 14 bases between. CDR1 SEHNR and CDR2 FQNEAQ come from the germline V gene (reference sequence). The CDR3 protein is CASSPRTIDYEQYF. For the CDR3, the DNA is TGTGCCAGCAGCCCGAGGACCATCGACTACGAGCAGTACTTC.

This clonotype was seen many times. V usage is TRBV6-5 and J usage is TRBJ1-6; D gene ambiguous. V dropped 0 bases and J dropped 7 bases, with 10 bases sitting between them. Germline-derived CDR1 and CDR2 are MNHEY and SVGAGI. The CDR3 loop spans 15 amino acids. This CDR3 is CASSYSALSNSPLHF. CDR3 nucleotide sequence: TGTGCCAGCAGTTACTCGGCCCTCTCCAATTCACCCCTCCACTTT.